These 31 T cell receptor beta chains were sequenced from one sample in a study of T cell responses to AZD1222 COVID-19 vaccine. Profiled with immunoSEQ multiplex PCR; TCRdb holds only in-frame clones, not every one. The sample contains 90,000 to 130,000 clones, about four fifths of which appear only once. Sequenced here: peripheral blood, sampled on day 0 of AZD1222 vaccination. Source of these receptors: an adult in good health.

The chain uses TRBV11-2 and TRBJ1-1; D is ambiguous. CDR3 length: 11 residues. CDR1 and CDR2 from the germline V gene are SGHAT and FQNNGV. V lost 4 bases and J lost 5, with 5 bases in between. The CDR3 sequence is CASSWATEAFF. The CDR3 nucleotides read TGTGCCAGCAGCTGGGCGACTGAAGCTTTCTTT.

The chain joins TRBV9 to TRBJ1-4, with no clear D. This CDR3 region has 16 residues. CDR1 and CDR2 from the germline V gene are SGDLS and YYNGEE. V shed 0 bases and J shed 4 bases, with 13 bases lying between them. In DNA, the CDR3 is TGTGCCAGCAGCGTAGGGTGGGCGGCCCTTAATGAAAAACTGTTTTTT. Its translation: CASSVGWAALNEKLFF.

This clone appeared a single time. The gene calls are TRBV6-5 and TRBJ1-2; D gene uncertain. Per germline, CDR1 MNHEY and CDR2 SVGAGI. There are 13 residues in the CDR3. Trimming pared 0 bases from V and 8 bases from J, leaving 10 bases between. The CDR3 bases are TGTGCCAGCAGTTACTCGCTAAGAGGGGGCTACACCTTC. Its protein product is CASSYSLRGGYTF.

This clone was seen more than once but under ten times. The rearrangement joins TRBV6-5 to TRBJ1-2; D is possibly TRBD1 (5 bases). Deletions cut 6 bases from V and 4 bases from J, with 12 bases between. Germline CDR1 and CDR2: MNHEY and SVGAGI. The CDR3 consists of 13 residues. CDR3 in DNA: TGTGCCAGCAGGGCAGGGTTGGGCTATGGCTACACCTTC. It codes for CASRAGLGYGYTF.

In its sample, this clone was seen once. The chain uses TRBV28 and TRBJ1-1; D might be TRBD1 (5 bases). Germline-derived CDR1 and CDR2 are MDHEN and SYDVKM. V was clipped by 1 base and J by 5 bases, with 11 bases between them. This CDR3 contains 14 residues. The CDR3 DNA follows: TGTGCCAGCAGTTTATCGGGGCGTTGGACTGAAGCTTTCTTT. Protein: CASSLSGRWTEAFF.

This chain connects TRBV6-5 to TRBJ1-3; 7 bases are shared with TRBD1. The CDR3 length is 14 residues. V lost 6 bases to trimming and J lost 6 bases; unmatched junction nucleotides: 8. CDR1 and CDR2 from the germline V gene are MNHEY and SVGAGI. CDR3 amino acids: CASSRGQAENTIYF. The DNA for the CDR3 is TGTGCCAGCAGCCGAGGACAGGCCGAAAACACCATATATTTT.

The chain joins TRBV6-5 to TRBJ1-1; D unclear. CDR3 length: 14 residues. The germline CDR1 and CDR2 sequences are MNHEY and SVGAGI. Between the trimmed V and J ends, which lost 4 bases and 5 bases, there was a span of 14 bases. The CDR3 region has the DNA TGTGCCAGCAGTTCCATTCTAACGGGGACTGAAGCTTTCTTT. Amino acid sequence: CASSSILTGTEAFF.

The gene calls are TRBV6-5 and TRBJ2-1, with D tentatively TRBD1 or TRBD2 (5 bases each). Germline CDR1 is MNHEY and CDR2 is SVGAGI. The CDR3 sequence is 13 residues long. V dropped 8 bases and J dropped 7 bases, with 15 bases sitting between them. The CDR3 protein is CASEGWGRNEQFF. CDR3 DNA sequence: TGTGCCAGCGAGGGGTGGGGTAGGAATGAGCAGTTCTTC.

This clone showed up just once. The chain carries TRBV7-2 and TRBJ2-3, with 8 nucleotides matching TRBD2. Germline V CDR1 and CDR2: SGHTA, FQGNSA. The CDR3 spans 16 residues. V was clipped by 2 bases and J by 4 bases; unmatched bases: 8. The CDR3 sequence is CASSLQVSGASDTQYF. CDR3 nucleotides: TGTGCCAGCAGCTTACAGGTTAGCGGGGCATCAGATACGCAGTATTTT.

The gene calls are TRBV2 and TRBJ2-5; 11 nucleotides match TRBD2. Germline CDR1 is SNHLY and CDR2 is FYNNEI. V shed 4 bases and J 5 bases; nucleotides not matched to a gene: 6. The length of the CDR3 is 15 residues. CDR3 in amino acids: CASSVNSGRGETQYF. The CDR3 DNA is TGTGCCAGCAGTGTAAATAGCGGGAGGGGGGAGACCCAGTACTTC.

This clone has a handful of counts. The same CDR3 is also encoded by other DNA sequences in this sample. The CDR3 region is CASSWSGNEQFF. CDR3 DNA sequence: TGTGCCAGCAGCTGGAGCGGCAATGAGCAGTTCTTC. This chain links TRBV7-9 with TRBJ2-1; D is possibly TRBD2 (5 bases). Trimming took off 4 bases at V and 6 bases at J, with 7 bases between the two ends. Germline CDR1 SEHNR, CDR2 FQNEAQ (reference sequence). The CDR3 extends over 12 amino acids.

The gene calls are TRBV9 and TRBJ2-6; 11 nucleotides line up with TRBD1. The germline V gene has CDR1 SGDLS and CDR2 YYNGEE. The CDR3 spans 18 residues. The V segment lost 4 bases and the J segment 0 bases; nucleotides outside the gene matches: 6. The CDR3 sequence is CASSPTGTGGSGANVLTF. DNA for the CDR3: TGTGCCAGCAGCCCTACCGGGACAGGGGGCTCTGGGGCCAACGTCCTGACTTTC.

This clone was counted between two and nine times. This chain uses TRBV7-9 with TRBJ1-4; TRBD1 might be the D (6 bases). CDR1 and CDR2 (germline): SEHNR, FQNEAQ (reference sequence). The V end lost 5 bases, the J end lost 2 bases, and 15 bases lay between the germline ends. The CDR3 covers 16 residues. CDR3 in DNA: TGTGCCAGCAGCCCCCAGGGAACAGGGACTAATGAAAAACTGTTTTTT. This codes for CASSPQGTGTNEKLFF. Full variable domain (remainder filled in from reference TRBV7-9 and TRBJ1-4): DTGVSQNPRHKITKRGQNVTFRCDPISEHNRLYWYRQTLGQGPEFLTYFQNEAQLEKSRLLSDRFSAERPKGSFSTLEIQRTEQGDSAMYLCASSPQGTGTNEKLFFGSGTQLSVL.

The CDR3 DNA follows: TGCGCCAGCAGCCAAGATCGTGGGGGCCTGCAGGGAGCTTTCTTT. It codes for CASSQDRGGLQGAFF. The rearrangement joins TRBV4-3 to TRBJ1-1; D is perhaps TRBD1 (6 bases). The length of the CDR3 is 15 residues. Trimming removed 0 bases at V and 10 bases at J, with 18 bases between. The germline CDR1 and CDR2 sequences are LGHNA and YSLEER.

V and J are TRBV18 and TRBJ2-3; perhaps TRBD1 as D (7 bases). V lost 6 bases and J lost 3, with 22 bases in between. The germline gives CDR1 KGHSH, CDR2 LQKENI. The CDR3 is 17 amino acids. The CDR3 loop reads CASSHQGGRRGTDTQYF. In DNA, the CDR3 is TGTGCCAGCTCCCACCAGGGGGGCCGACGGGGGACAGATACGCAGTATTTT.

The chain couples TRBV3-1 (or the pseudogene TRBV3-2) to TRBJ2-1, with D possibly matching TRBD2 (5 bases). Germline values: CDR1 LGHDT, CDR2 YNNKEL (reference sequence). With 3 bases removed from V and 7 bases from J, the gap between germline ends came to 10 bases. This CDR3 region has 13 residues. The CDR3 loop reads CASSQLGVNEQFF. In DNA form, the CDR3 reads TGTGCCAGCAGCCAGCTCGGGGTGAATGAGCAGTTCTTC.

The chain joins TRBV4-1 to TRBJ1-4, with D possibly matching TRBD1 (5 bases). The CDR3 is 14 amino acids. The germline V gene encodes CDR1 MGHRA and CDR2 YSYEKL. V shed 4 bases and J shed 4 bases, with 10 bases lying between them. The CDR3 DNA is TGCGCCAGCAGCCCCGGGGGGGGTAATGAAAAACTGTTTTTT. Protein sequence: CASSPGGGNEKLFF.

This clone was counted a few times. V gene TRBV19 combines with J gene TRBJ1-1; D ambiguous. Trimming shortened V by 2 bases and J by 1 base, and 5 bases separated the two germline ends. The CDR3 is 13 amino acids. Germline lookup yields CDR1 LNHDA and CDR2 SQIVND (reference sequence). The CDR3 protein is CASSINTNTEAFF. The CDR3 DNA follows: TGTGCCAGTAGTATAAATACGAACACTGAAGCTTTCTTT.

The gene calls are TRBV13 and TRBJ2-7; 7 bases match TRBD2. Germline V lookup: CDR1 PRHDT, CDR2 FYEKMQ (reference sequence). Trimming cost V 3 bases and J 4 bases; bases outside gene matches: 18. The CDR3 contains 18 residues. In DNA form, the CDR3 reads TGTGCCAGCAGCTTTACTACTGGGGGAGGGCCCGCTCTTTACGAGCAGTACTTC. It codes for CASSFTTGGGPALYEQYF.

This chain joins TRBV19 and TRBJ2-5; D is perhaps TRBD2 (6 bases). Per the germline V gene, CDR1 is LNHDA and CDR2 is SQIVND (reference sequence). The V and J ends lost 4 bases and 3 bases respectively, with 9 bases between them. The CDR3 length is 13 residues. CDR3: CASSKIAEETQYF. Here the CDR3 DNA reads TGTGCCAGTAGTAAGATAGCGGAAGAGACCCAGTACTTC.

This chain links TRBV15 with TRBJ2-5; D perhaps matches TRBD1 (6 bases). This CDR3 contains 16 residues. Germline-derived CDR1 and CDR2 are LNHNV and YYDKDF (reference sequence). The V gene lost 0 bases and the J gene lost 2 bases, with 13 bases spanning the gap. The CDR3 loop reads CATSRDQNREQETQYF. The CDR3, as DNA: TGTGCCACCAGCAGAGATCAAAACAGGGAGCAAGAGACCCAGTACTTC.

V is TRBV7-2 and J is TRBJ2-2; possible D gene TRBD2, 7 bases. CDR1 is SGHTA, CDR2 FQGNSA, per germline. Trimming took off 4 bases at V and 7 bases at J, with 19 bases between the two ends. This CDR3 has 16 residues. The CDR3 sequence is CASSYGGGGRIGELFF. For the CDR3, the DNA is TGTGCCAGCAGCTACGGAGGGGGAGGGAGGATCGGGGAGCTGTTTTTT.

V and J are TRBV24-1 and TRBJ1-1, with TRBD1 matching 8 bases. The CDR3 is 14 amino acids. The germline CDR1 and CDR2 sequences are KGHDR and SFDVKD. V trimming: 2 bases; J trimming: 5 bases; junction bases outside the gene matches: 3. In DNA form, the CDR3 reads TGTGCCACCAGTGATTCAGGGGGCTGGACTGAAGCTTTCTTT. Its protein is CATSDSGGWTEAFF.

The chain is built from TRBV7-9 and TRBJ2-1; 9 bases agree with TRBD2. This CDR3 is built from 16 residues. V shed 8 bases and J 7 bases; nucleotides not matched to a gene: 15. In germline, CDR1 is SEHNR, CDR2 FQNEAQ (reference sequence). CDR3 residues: CASPWGDSGGRNEQFF. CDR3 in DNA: TGTGCCAGCCCGTGGGGAGATAGCGGGGGCCGAAATGAGCAGTTCTTC. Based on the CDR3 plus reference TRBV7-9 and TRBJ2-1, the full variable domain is DTGVSQNPRHKITKRGQNVTFRCDPISEHNRLYWYRQTLGQGPEFLTYFQNEAQLEKSRLLSDRFSAERPKGSFSTLEIQRTEQGDSAMYLCASPWGDSGGRNEQFFGPGTRLTVL.

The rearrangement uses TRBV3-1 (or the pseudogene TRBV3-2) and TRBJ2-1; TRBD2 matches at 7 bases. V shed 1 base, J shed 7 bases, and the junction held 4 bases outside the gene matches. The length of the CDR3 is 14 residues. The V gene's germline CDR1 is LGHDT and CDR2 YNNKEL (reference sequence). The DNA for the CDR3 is TGTGCCAGCAGCCAAGGGGGGAGGGAAAATGAGCAGTTCTTC. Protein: CASSQGGRENEQFF.

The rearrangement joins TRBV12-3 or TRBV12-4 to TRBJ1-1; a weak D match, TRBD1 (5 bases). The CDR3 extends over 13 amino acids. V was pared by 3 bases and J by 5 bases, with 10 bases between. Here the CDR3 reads CASSFQGGTEAFF. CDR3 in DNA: TGTGCCAGCAGTTTTCAGGGAGGAACTGAAGCTTTCTTT.

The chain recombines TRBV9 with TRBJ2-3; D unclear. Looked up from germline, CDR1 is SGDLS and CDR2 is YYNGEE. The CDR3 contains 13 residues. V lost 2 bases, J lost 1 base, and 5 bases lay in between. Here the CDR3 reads CASSVGGTDTQYF. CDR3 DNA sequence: TGTGCCAGCAGCGTCGGCGGCACAGATACGCAGTATTTT.

The CDR3 bases are TGTGCCAGCAGCAACCCTCTCCTGACAGTAACCAAAAACATTCAGTACTTC. As protein: CASSNPLLTVTKNIQYF. The rearrangement uses TRBV21-1 and TRBJ2-4; the tabulated D call, TRBD1, remains unverified against the DNA. TRBV21-1 is a pseudogene locus. This CDR3 is 17 amino acids long.

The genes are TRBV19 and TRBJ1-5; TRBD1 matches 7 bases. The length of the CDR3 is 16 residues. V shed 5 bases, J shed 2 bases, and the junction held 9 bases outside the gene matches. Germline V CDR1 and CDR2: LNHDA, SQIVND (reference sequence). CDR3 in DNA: TGTGCCAGTAGTGGGGCCCAGGGGGTAGGCAATCAGCCCCAGCATTTT. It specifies CASSGAQGVGNQPQHF. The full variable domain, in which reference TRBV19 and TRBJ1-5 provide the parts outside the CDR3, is DGGITQSPKYLFRKEGQNVTLSCEQNLNHDAMYWYRQDPGQGLRLIYYSQIVNDFQKGDIAEGYSVSREKKESFPLTVTSAQKNPTAFYLCASSGAQGVGNQPQHFGDGTRLSIL.

The CDR3 region has the DNA TGTGCCAGCAGTCGGACGGGAGGGCTTGGGGATGAGCAGTTCTTC. This translates into CASSRTGGLGDEQFF. This chain links TRBV28 with TRBJ2-1, with TRBD2 matching 8 bases. The germline gives CDR1 MDHEN, CDR2 SYDVKM. The V segment lost 5 bases and the J segment 8 bases; nucleotides outside the gene matches: 11. The CDR3 contains 15 residues.

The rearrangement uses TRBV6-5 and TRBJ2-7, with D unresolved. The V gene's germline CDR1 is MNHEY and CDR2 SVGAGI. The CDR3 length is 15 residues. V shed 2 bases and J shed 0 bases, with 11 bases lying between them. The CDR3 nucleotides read TGTGCCAGCAGTTACCTAAAGGGATCCTCCTACGAGCAGTACTTC. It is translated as CASSYLKGSSYEQYF.